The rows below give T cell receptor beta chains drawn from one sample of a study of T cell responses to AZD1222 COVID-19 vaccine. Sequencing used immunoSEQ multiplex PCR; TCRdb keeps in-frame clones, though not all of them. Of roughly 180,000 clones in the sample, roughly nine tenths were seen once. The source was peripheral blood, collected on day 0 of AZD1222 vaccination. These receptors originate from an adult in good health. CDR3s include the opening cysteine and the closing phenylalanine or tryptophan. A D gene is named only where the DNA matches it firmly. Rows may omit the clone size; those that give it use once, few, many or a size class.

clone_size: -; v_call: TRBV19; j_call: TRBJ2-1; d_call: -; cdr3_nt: TGTGCCAGTAGTAGAGGGGGTGACTACAATGAGCAGTTCTTC; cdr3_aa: CASSRGGDYNEQFF
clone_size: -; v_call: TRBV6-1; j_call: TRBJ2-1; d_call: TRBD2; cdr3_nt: TGTGCCAGCAGTGAGACTAGCGGGGGCTTTGGTGAGCAGTTCTTC; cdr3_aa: CASSETSGGFGEQFF
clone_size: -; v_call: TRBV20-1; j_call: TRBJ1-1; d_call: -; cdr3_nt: TGCAGTGCTGCCTCCTTCACTGAAGCTTTCTTT; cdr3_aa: CSAASFTEAFF
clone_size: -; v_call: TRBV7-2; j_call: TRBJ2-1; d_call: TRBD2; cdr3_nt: TGTGCCAGCAGCTTAGGCGGGGGGGCGTATGAGCAGTTCTTC; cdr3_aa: CASSLGGGAYEQFF
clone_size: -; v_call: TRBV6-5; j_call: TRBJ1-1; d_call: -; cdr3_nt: TGTGCCAGCAGTTGGGGCACTGAAGCTTTCTTT; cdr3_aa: CASSWGTEAFF
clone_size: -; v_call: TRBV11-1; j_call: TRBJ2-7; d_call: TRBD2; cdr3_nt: TGTGCCAGCCGTCTAGCGGGAGGACCCGAGCAGTACTTC; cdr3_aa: CASRLAGGPEQYF
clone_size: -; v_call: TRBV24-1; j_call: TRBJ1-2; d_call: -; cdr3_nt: TGTGCCACCAGTGATGACAGAGCAGTCTATGGCTACACCTTC; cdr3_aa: CATSDDRAVYGYTF
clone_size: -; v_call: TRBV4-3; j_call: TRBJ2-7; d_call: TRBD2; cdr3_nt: TGCGCCAGCAGCCTAGGGACTAGCTACGAGCAGTACTTC; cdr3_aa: CASSLGTSYEQYF
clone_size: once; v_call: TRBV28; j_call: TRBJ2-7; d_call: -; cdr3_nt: TGTGCCAGCAGCCCCAGTAGAAAGCAGTACTTC; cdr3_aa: CASSPSRKQYF
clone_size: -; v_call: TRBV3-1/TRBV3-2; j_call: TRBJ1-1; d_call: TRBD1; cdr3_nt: TGTGCCAGCAGCCAGGACAGGGGGCACAAAGCTTTCTTT; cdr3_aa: CASSQDRGHKAFF
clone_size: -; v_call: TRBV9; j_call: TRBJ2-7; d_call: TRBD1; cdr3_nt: TGTGCCAGCAGCGTATCCAGGGACAGGGGGCAAGGGGAGCAGTACTTC; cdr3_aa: CASSVSRDRGQGEQYF
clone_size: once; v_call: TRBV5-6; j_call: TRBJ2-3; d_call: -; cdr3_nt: TGTGCCAGCAGCTTTGCGGGACTGGTCACAGATACGCAGTATTTT; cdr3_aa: CASSFAGLVTDTQYF
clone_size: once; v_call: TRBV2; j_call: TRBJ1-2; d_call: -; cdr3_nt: TGTGCCAGCAGTGACCCAAGAGGCTACACCTTC; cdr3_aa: CASSDPRGYTF
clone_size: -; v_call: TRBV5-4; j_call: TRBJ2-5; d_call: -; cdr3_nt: TGTGCCAGCAGCTTTAACAGGGGAGGAACAGAGACCCAGTACTTC; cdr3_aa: CASSFNRGGTETQYF
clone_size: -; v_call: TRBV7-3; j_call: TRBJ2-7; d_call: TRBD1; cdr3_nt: TGTGCCAGCAGCTTTGGACAGGGGGCGAACGAGCAGTACTTC; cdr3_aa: CASSFGQGANEQYF
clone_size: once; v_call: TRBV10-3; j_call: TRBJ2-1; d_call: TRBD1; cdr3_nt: TGTGCCATCATGGGTGCCGGGACAGAAATTTACAATGAGCAGTTCTTC; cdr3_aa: CAIMGAGTEIYNEQFF
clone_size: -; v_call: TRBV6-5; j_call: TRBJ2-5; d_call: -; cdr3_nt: TGTGCCAGCAGTTTCGGACAGCGAGAGACCCAGTACTTC; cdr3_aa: CASSFGQRETQYF
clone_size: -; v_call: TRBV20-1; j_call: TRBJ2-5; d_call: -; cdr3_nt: TGCAGTGCAGGGGAGACCCAGTACTTC; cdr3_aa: CSAGETQYF
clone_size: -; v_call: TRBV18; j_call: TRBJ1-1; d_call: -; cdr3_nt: TGTGCCAGCTCACCGACCCCAGGGGATCGGTACACTGAAGCTTTCTTT; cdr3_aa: CASSPTPGDRYTEAFF
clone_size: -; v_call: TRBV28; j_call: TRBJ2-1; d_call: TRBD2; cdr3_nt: TGTGCCAGCAGTTTATGGGGCGGGAGGGAATACAATGAGCAGTTCTTC; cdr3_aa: CASSLWGGREYNEQFF
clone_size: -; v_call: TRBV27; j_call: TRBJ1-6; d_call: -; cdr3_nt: TGTGCCAGCAGTTTATCGACAAGGGCTAATTCACCCCTCCACTTT; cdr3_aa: CASSLSTRANSPLHF
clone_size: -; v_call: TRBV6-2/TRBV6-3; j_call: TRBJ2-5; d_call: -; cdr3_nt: TGTGCCAGCAGTTATAACCAGGGGTACCAAGAGACCCAGTACTTC; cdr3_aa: CASSYNQGYQETQYF